These 8 T cell receptor beta chains were sequenced from one sample in a study of T cells in Graves' hyperthyroidism and ophthalmopathy. Amplified TCR beta CDR3 regions came from RNA transcripts. First-round RT-PCR with HTBI primers amplified the TCR CDR3 region. TCRdb reanalysed the multiplex PCR reads using MiXCR and keeps one entry per CDR3 protein. The table records around 350,000 distinct CDR3 sequences, around 14% of them present only once. The specimen sequenced was blood. All receptors come from a woman aged 18-29 years with Graves' hyperthyroidism that later progressed to Graves' ophthalmopathy.

Many counts were recorded for this clonotype. The chain has TRBV4-3 and TRBJ2-5, with 9 bases lining up with TRBD2. V lost 0 bases to trimming and J lost 2 bases; unmatched junction nucleotides: 13. Looked up from germline, CDR1 is LGHNA and CDR2 is YSLEER. The CDR3 sequence is 19 residues long. CDR3 in DNA: TGCGCCAGCAGCCAAGATATGCCTGGGGGCGGGAGGGGGCAAGAGACCCAGTACTTC. It translates to CASSQDMPGGGRGQETQYF.

This clonotype was recorded at least ten times. The CDR3 DNA is TGCAGTGCCCCTGGCGACACCGGGGAGCTGTTTTTT. Its protein product is CSAPGDTGELFF. The chain recombines TRBV20-1 with TRBJ2-2; D gene ambiguous. CDR3 length: 12 residues. Trimming removed 6 bases at V and 3 bases at J, with 8 bases between. CDR1 and CDR2 (germline): DFQATT, SNEGSKA (reference sequence).

For this clonotype: This may come from a read error, since a much larger clone is one base off. The rearrangement joins TRBV7-3 to TRBJ2-3; 8 bases are a match to TRBD2. The V and J ends lost 4 bases and 10 bases, in that order; junction bases with no gene match: 7. CDR3 length: 13 residues. The germline gives CDR1 SGHTA, CDR2 FQGTGA. The CDR3 protein is CASSSGLVGAQYF. The CDR3 nucleotides read TGTGCCAGCAGCTCGGGACTAGTGGGCGCGCAGTATTTT.

This clonotype was seen ten or more times. The chain employs TRBV7-9 and TRBJ2-7, with a possible D match to TRBD2 (5 bases). The V gene's germline CDR1 is SEHNR and CDR2 FQNEAQ (reference sequence). V lost 5 bases and J lost 0, with 11 bases in between. This CDR3 has 14 amino acids. The DNA of the CDR3 is TGTGCCAGCAGCCTCCTCGGGGTCTCCTACGAGCAGTACTTC. It is translated as CASSLLGVSYEQYF.

In its sample, this clonotype was seen many times. The gene calls are TRBV28 and TRBJ1-4; a possible D gene is TRBD1 (5 bases). Between the trimmed V and J ends, which lost 5 bases and 6 bases, there was a span of 16 bases. This CDR3 has 15 amino acids. The germline V gene encodes CDR1 MDHEN and CDR2 SYDVKM. The chain's CDR3 is CASSTTGKGDEKLFF. CDR3 DNA sequence: TGTGCCAGCAGTACTACGGGAAAAGGGGATGAAAAACTGTTTTTT.

This clonotype was seen a few times. In DNA form, the CDR3 reads TGTGCCAGCAGTTTAGGGCCAGTCGTGTGGTTCTTC. It encodes CASSLGPVVWFF. This rearrangement joins TRBV12-3 or TRBV12-4 to TRBJ2-1; D not resolved. The CDR3 spans 12 residues. V was cut by 1 base and J by 15 bases, with 13 bases left in between.

This clonotype was counted many times. The rearrangement uses TRBV2 and TRBJ2-1; 13 positions match TRBD2. The V and J ends lost 8 bases and 10 bases, in that order; junction bases with no gene match: 8. The CDR3 has 14 amino acids. Germline V gives CDR1 SNHLY, CDR2 FYNNEI. CDR3 sequence (DNA): TGTGCCAGCGTTGGACTAGCGGGAGTTTTAGAGCAGTTCTTC. Protein product: CASVGLAGVLEQFF.

The chain uses TRBV29-1 and TRBJ1-2, with 9 bases aligning to TRBD1. Trimming cost V 4 bases and J 8 bases; bases outside gene matches: 5. Germline CDR1 SQVTM, CDR2 ANQGSEA. The CDR3 is 12 residues long. The CDR3 here is CSVGTGGRGYTF. In DNA, the CDR3 is TGCAGCGTTGGAACAGGGGGCCGCGGCTACACCTTC.